A selection of T cell receptor beta chains follows, all from one sample in a study of cytomegalovirus exposure and HLA in healthy donors. Libraries were prepared by immunoSEQ multiplex PCR; TCRdb keeps only in-frame clonotypes and omits some of them. This table has approximately 210,000 clones, around 79% appearing once. The source material was PBMCs. The source is a male donor in good health and CMV-seropositive. CDR3s include the opening cysteine and the closing phenylalanine or tryptophan. Each record gives: J gene, clone size, D gene, V gene, CDR3 protein, CDR3 DNA. D genes are given only for firm matches. Only part of the rows carry a size: once, few, many, or a class if the clone is expanded.

TRBJ1-1	once	NA	TRBV10-3	CAISLGSDAEAFF	TGTGCCATCAGTCTAGGTTCTGACGCTGAAGCTTTCTTT
TRBJ2-3	NA	NA	TRBV7-9	CASSLGLRTTTDTQYF	TGTGCCAGCAGCTTAGGGCTCAGGACTACCACAGATACGCAGTATTTT
TRBJ2-7	NA	NA	TRBV9	CASSVGPGEPYEQYF	TGTGCCAGCAGCGTAGGTCCAGGGGAACCCTACGAGCAGTACTTC
TRBJ1-5	NA	NA	TRBV9	CASSPEGDFSNQPQHF	TGTGCCAGCAGCCCGGAAGGGGACTTTAGCAATCAGCCCCAGCATTTT
TRBJ2-3	once	TRBD2	TRBV19	CASRGSGVDTQYF	TGTGCCAGTCGTGGTAGCGGGGTAGACACGCAGTATTTT
TRBJ2-2	NA	NA	TRBV29-1	CSYGQNTGELFF	TGCAGCTATGGACAGAACACCGGGGAGCTGTTTTTT
TRBJ2-2	NA	NA	TRBV27	CASSLRVGAGELFF	TGTGCCAGCAGTTTAAGGGTAGGGGCCGGGGAGCTGTTTTTT
TRBJ1-5	NA	NA	TRBV18	CASSPPGRPQHF	TGTGCCAGCTCACCACCCGGGAGGCCCCAGCATTTT
TRBJ2-7	NA	TRBD2	TRBV6-5	CASSFSLGSGTLEQYF	TGTGCCAGCAGTTTCTCCCTGGGTAGCGGGACGCTCGAGCAGTACTTC
TRBJ1-1	NA	TRBD1	TRBV19	CASIQDRVMNTEAFF	TGTGCCAGTATCCAGGACAGGGTCATGAACACTGAAGCTTTCTTT
TRBJ2-3	NA	TRBD1	TRBV5-1	CASSSGQESTDTQYF	TGCGCCAGCAGCTCCGGACAGGAGAGCACAGATACGCAGTATTTT
TRBJ2-3	NA	TRBD2	TRBV29-1	CSVPGLAGAVADTQYF	TGCAGCGTCCCAGGACTAGCGGGGGCCGTCGCAGATACGCAGTATTTT
TRBJ2-1	NA	TRBD2	TRBV14	CASSPFVGGSNNEQFF	TGTGCCAGCAGCCCCTTCGTGGGCGGGAGTAACAATGAGCAGTTCTTC
TRBJ1-4	NA	TRBD1	TRBV7-6	CASSRLGTDYATNEKLFF	TGTGCCAGCAGCCGTCTAGGGACAGACTATGCAACTAATGAAAAACTGTTTTTT
TRBJ2-7	NA	TRBD2	TRBV19	CASSIGLAGGPYEQYF	TGTGCCAGTAGTATAGGGCTAGCGGGAGGACCCTACGAGCAGTACTTC
TRBJ2-7	few	NA	TRBV6-5	CASSYGPRAEQYF	TGTGCCAGCAGTTACGGACCGCGGGCTGAGCAGTACTTC
TRBJ2-5	NA	NA	TRBV7-2	CASSSRPLEGQYF	TGTGCCAGCAGCTCCCGACCCCTCGAGGGCCAGTACTTC
TRBJ2-2	NA	TRBD2	TRBV2	CASGTSGKVTGELFF	TGTGCCAGCGGGACTAGCGGAAAAGTCACCGGGGAGCTGTTTTTT
TRBJ2-2	NA	NA	TRBV28	CASSLADRGTGELFF	TGTGCCAGCAGTTTAGCCGACCGCGGGACCGGGGAGCTGTTTTTT
TRBJ2-3	few	TRBD2	TRBV7-3	CASSTTGGGTDTQYF	TGTGCCAGCAGCACAACGGGGGGGGGAACAGATACGCAGTATTTT
TRBJ1-2	once	TRBD1	TRBV7-9	CASGGQVNYGYTF	TGTGCCAGCGGGGGACAGGTAAACTATGGCTACACCTTC
TRBJ2-1	NA	TRBD1	TRBV29-1	CSVEDRGNEQFF	TGCAGCGTGGAAGACAGGGGAAATGAGCAGTTCTTC
TRBJ2-7	few	NA	TRBV28	CASSLGEGREQYF	TGTGCCAGCAGTTTGGGCGAGGGTCGCGAGCAGTACTTC
TRBJ1-4	NA	NA	TRBV18	CASSPKEKLFF	TGTGCCAGCTCACCTAAAGAAAAACTGTTTTTT
TRBJ2-7	NA	TRBD2	TRBV27	CASSVTSGIYEQYF	TGTGCCAGCAGTGTAACTAGCGGGATCTACGAGCAGTACTTC
TRBJ1-1	NA	TRBD1	TRBV5-1	CASSWGTGDTEAFF	TGCGCCAGCAGCTGGGGGACAGGGGACACTGAAGCTTTCTTT